This T cell receptor beta chain was sequenced during a study of blood T cells in healthy people across ages. Broader study findings: There was a strong correlation between TCR beta diversity and naive T cell percentage.

With 5 bases removed from V and 5 bases from J, the gap between germline ends came to 21 bases. CDR1 is DFQATT and CDR2 is SNEGSKA in the germline V gene (reference sequence). The CDR3 sequence is 15 residues long. With a J-beta primer mix and a sample-barcoded 5' primer, a second PCR ran about 7 to 12 cycles. All cDNA molecules were each tagged by a template-switch adaptor with 12 random nucleotides. A single record per CDR3 protein comes from TCRdb applying MiXCR to the 5' RACE reads. Among hundreds of thousands of distinct CDR3 sequences listed, about 28% were seen once. This clonotype was seen repeatedly, ten times or more. Its antigen is currently unknown. Peripheral blood, roughly 9.3 milliliters per donor, was collected. No fewer than 5 micrograms of total RNA were isolated from every sample.

The V gene is TRBV20-1, the J gene TRBJ2-5; D may be TRBD2 (5 bases). The specimen was blood. The sequence was obtained from a woman over 75 in good health. CDR3 region: CSAPSAPASPETQYF. The CDR3 bases are TGCAGTGCTCCCTCTGCCCCGGCTAGCCCGGAGACCCAGTACTTC.